This T cell receptor beta chain was sequenced for a study of OX40 agonist ivuxolimab in advanced cancers. At the level of the whole study: Ivuxolimab was an agonistic, fully human IgG2 monoclonal antibody directed against OX40 (CD134), a costimulatory receptor. Patients were allowed to have had prior anti-PD-1, anti-PD-L1 or anti-CTLA-4 therapy, and around 37% of the dose-escalation patients had previously received checkpoint inhibitors. Intravenous ivuxolimab was administered to patients every 2 weeks at six dose levels: 0.01, 0.1, 0.3, 1.5, 3 and 10 mg/kg. The paper describes the monotherapy dose-escalation part (N of about 55 patients) of the phase I trial of ivuxolimab. The purpose of peripheral TCRbeta sequencing was to test whether ivuxolimab changed TCR sequence diversity and led to clonal T-cell expansion. Of the approximately 50 dose-escalation patients, hepatocellular carcinoma was present in approximately 20, melanoma in approximately 15, renal cell carcinoma in 9 and head and neck cancer in 9. Three dose-escalation patients achieved partial responses, one with hepatocellular carcinoma and two with cutaneous melanoma. A male proportion of roughly 80% and a mean age of approximately 58 years, ranging from 23 to 79, were recorded for the dose-escalation cohort.

The trial excluded patients who had a history of autoimmune disease or were on systemic immunosuppression. Peripheral blood for TCR sequencing was collected from all dose cohorts at baseline, on cycle 4 day 1, and on cycle 7 day 1. Samples were obtained from an open-label, multicenter, first-in-human phase I dose-escalation trial of ivuxolimab. The trial enrolled adults with locally advanced or metastatic head and neck squamous cell, hepatocellular, melanoma or renal cell carcinoma. CD4+ and CD8+ T cells were sorted separately from peripheral blood before TCR sequencing. For sequencing of the TCRbeta CDR3 region, genomic DNA was extracted from the sorted cells. The immunoSEQ Assay was used to sequence the TCRbeta CDR3 regions. As stored in TCRdb, this immuneACCESS dataset retains in-frame rearrangements with V and J assigned. A fraction of the clones does not appear; measured against another copy, unresolved V genes explain less than half of the discrepancy, and the remainder lacks a known reason. The sample table shows 150,000 to 190,000 clones, and 94% are seen once. In total, the top ten clones hold around 0.31% of the sample.

V and J lose 5 bases and 0 bases, and a span of 19 bases separates them. The CDR3 numbers 17 residues from cysteine through phenylalanine. The read is trimmed to its CDR3 DNA, 51 bases read in frame from base 1. CDR1 is given as SGHRS and CDR2 as YFSETQ, both from the germline V gene. Here is what the overall study found, with its caveats: Low levels of normalized T-cell clonal expansion were also seen in some patients who did not respond. After ivuxolimab, more expanded clones were found on average in CD8+ T cells than in CD4+ T cells. At doses of 0.1 to 3.0 mg/kg, clonal expansion of both CD4+ and CD8+ T cells in blood was seen between baseline and week 6. In the 0.1-3.0 mg/kg groups, partial responders were among the patients with the lowest normalized peripheral clonal expansion, particularly in CD8+ T cells. The antigen specificity of the clonally expanded peripheral T cells was not determined.

As regards this clone: This receptor's antigen is unknown. The sample holds no much larger clone one base away, and base qualities are not on file.

The source of this sequence is an adult with an advanced solid tumor such as melanoma, head and neck, liver or kidney cancer. Material: CD4+ or CD8+ T cells sorted from blood, obtained in a trial of the OX40 agonist ivuxolimab. The receptor chain draws on TRBV5-1 and TRBJ2-3; a tentative D match to TRBD2 spans 6 bases. The DNA reads as follows: TGCGCCAGCAGTTCATTGCCAACTAGCAGGAGCACAGATACGCAGTATTTT. This sequence encodes CASSSLPTSRSTDTQYF.